What follows are 24 T cell receptor beta chains derived from one specimen sequenced in a study of blood T cells in healthy people across ages. Then a second PCR, running about 6 to 12 cycles, was carried out with a sample-barcoded 5' primer and a J-beta primer mix. TCRdb reprocessed the 5' RACE reads via MiXCR and lists one record per CDR3 protein. The repertoire holds approximately 810,000 distinct CDR3 sequences, with roughly 26% as singletons. Material: blood. These receptors originate from a woman aged 80 or over in good health.

About this clonotype: A read error may be the cause here, since a much bigger clone is one base away. The rearrangement joins TRBV6-2 or TRBV6-3 to TRBJ2-1, with TRBD2 as a possible D gene (5 bases). The CDR3 has 15 residues. Germline V CDR1 and CDR2: MNHEY, SVGEGT. CDR3 in DNA: TGTGCCAGCAGTTACTCAGGGAGCTCCTACAGTGAGCAGTTCTTC. Translated: CASSYSGSSYSEQFF.

This clonotype came up many times. A much larger clone is a single base away; this may be a read error. J is TRBJ2-1 and V is TRBV7-2; D gene ambiguous. The end of the DNA fits TRBJ2-7 better, so the J call may be wrong. The CDR3 is 12 residues long. CDR1 and CDR2 from the germline V gene are SGHTA and FQGNSA. The CDR3 nucleotides are TGTGCCAGCAGCGACCGATACAATGAGCAGTACTTC. Its protein product is CASSDRYNEQYF.

A few counts support this clonotype. This chain links TRBV5-1 with TRBJ1-1, with TRBD1 identical over 7 bases. Trimming at V came to 0 bases and at J to 1 base, leaving 6 bases not matched to a gene. Germline lookup yields CDR1 SGHRS and CDR2 YFSETQ. There are 16 residues in the CDR3. CDR3 DNA sequence: TGCGCCAGCAGCTTGGATGCCGGGACAGCGAACACTGAAGCTTTCTTT. It translates to CASSLDAGTANTEAFF.

This clonotype was observed a few times. CDR3 nucleotide sequence: TGTGCCAGCAGCCCTAAACCTCGGGGGTTGAATCAGCCCCAGCATTTT. This translates into CASSPKPRGLNQPQHF. The chain is built from TRBV11-3 and TRBJ1-5; D perhaps matches TRBD1 (5 bases). CDR1 and CDR2 (germline): SGHNT, YENEEA. Trimming shortened V by 5 bases and J by 4 bases, and 18 bases separated the two germline ends. The CDR3 sequence is 16 residues long.

This clonotype has a handful of counts. The chain has TRBV7-2 and TRBJ1-6; TRBD1 matches at 10 bases. Germline CDR1 and CDR2: SGHTA and FQGNSA. CDR3 length equals 19 residues. The V and J ends lost 4 bases and 2 bases, in that order; junction bases with no gene match: 11. As DNA, the CDR3 is TGTGCCAGCAGCTGGAGACCGGGACAGGGGAACACCTATAATTCACCCCTCCACTTT. Protein: CASSWRPGQGNTYNSPLHF.

The rearrangement joins TRBV20-1 to TRBJ1-6, with D possibly being TRBD1 (5 bases). CDR3 length equals 17 residues. From germline, CDR1 is DFQATT and CDR2 SNEGSKA (reference sequence). Trimming pared 2 bases from V and 7 bases from J, leaving 21 bases between. In nucleotides, the CDR3 is TGCAGTGCTAGAAGGAGAGCAGGGCGGTATGGAAATTCACCCCTCCACTTT. Translation: CSARRRAGRYGNSPLHF.

This clonotype was observed a handful of times. V gene TRBV3-1 combines with J gene TRBJ2-5; TRBD2 might be the D (6 bases). Germline V lookup: CDR1 LGHDT, CDR2 YNNKEL (reference sequence). The CDR3 extends over 15 amino acids. Between the trimmed V and J ends, which lost 0 bases and 7 bases, there was a span of 15 bases. The CDR3 coding sequence is TGTGCCAGCAGCCAAGATAGGGTAGCGGCGCGGACCCAGTACTTC. Translated: CASSQDRVAARTQYF.

The DNA for the CDR3 is TGCGCCAGCAGCTTGCTGGCGACTAGTCAAGATACGCAGTATTTT. Translation: CASSLLATSQDTQYF. The rearrangement joins TRBV5-1 to TRBJ2-3, with D perhaps TRBD2 (6 bases). The CDR3 loop spans 15 amino acids. CDR1 and CDR2 from the germline V gene are SGHRS and YFSETQ. V dropped 1 base and J dropped 5 bases, with 14 bases sitting between them.

The CDR3 protein is CSVDSSWTSSSGANVLTF. Here the CDR3 DNA reads TGCAGCGTTGATTCGTCTTGGACATCCTCCTCTGGGGCCAACGTCCTGACTTTC. This rearrangement joins TRBV29-1 to TRBJ2-6; TRBD1 is a possible D gene (5 bases). Per the germline V gene, CDR1 is SQVTM and CDR2 is ANQGSEA. The CDR3 has 18 amino acids. V lost 3 bases and J lost 0, with 18 bases in between.

This clonotype showed up just a few times. The chain combines TRBV7-2 with TRBJ1-1; a possible D gene is TRBD1 (5 bases). Per the germline V gene, CDR1 is SGHTA and CDR2 is FQGNSA. This CDR3 is built from 16 residues. V was shortened by 1 base and J by 4 bases, with 16 bases between the two germline ends. CDR3 nucleotides: TGTGCCAGCAGCTTAGTGGCCCCAGGAAGGGGCACTGAAGCTTTCTTT. This translates into CASSLVAPGRGTEAFF.

This clonotype showed up just a few times. A much larger clone is a single base away; this may be a read error. The chain is built from TRBV4-3 and TRBJ2-7, with D possibly TRBD2 on 5 matching bases. Trimming cost V 1 base and J 7 bases, with 17 bases left between them. The CDR3 is made up of 15 amino acids. Germline V lookup: CDR1 LGHNA, CDR2 YSLEER. The CDR3 bases are TGCGCCAGCAGCCAAGGAGGAGGCAGCTACAATGAGCAGTACTTC. It is translated as CASSQGGGSYNEQYF.

This clonotype was seen ten or more times. This chain uses TRBV20-1 with TRBJ2-1; maybe TRBD1 (6 bases). This CDR3 has 13 amino acids. Deletions cut 3 bases from V and 5 bases from J, with 11 bases between. CDR1 DFQATT and CDR2 SNEGSKA come from the germline V gene (reference sequence). CDR3 loop: CSARPGADNEQFF. DNA for the CDR3: TGCAGTGCTAGGCCAGGGGCGGACAATGAGCAGTTCTTC.

This rearrangement joins TRBV5-6 to TRBJ2-3; perhaps D is TRBD1 or TRBD2 (6 bases each). The CDR3 runs to 14 residues. The germline gives CDR1 SGHDT, CDR2 YYEEEE. With 6 bases removed from V and 1 base from J, the gap between germline ends came to 12 bases. DNA for the CDR3: TGTGCCAGCAAACCGAGGGGGGGCACAGATACGCAGTATTTT. This encodes CASKPRGGTDTQYF.

Regarding this clonotype: A much larger clone lies one base from this, so it may be a read error. The chain carries TRBV11-2 and TRBJ2-5; 8 bases align to TRBD2. Germline V gene lookup returns CDR1 SGHAT and CDR2 FQNNGV. CDR3 length: 14 residues. The CDR3 region has the DNA TGTGCCGGCAGCTTAGATCGACTAGCGAGTGAGCAGTACTTC. Encoded protein: CAGSLDRLASEQYF.

This clonotype occurred a few times. This chain links TRBV11-2 with TRBJ2-2, with D perhaps TRBD1 or TRBD2 (6 bases each). With 6 bases removed from V and 5 bases from J, the gap between germline ends came to 13 bases. Germline V CDR1 and CDR2: SGHAT, FQNNGV. This CDR3 contains 14 residues. The CDR3 DNA is TGTGCCAGCAGGGTGGGGGGCCGGACCGGGGAGCTGTTTTTT. It specifies CASRVGGRTGELFF.

This clonotype has a count of ten or more. The genes are TRBV18 and TRBJ2-5; 13 positions match TRBD2. This CDR3 region has 17 residues. The trim removed 3 bases at V and 4 bases at J, leaving 8 bases unmatched. The germline V gene encodes CDR1 KGHSH and CDR2 LQKENI. CDR3 loop: CASSPPGLAGSPETQYF. As DNA, the CDR3 is TGTGCCAGCTCACCTCCGGGACTAGCGGGGTCCCCAGAGACCCAGTACTTC. Using reference TRBV18 and TRBJ2-5 for the parts outside the CDR3, the full variable domain is NAGVMQNPRHLVRRRGQEARLRCSPMKGHSHVYWYRQLPEEGLKFMVYLQKENIIDESGMPKERFSAEFPKEGPSILRIQQVVRGDSAAYFCASSPPGLAGSPETQYFGPGTRLLVL.

Ten or more counts support this clonotype. This chain joins TRBV20-1 and TRBJ1-6, with 7 positions matching TRBD1. This CDR3 contains 14 residues. V shed 5 bases, J shed 6 bases, and the junction held 7 bases outside the gene matches. In germline, CDR1 is DFQATT, CDR2 SNEGSKA (reference sequence). The CDR3 sequence: CSARPGTANSPLHF. The CDR3 DNA reads TGCAGTGCTCGCCCAGGGACAGCTAATTCACCCCTCCACTTT.

This chain connects TRBV6-6 to TRBJ1-4; D is perhaps TRBD1 (5 bases). CDR1 MNHNY and CDR2 SVGAGI come from the germline V gene (reference sequence). The V and J ends lost 6 bases and 6 bases respectively, with 20 bases between them. There are 16 residues in the CDR3. The CDR3: CASRGLGPFMDEKLFF. Written as DNA, the CDR3 is TGTGCCAGCAGGGGCTTGGGACCTTTCATGGATGAAAAACTGTTTTTT.

This clonotype was found many times. The rearrangement links TRBV3-1 to TRBJ2-3, with D tentatively TRBD2 (6 bases). Germline loops: CDR1 LGHDT, CDR2 YNNKEL (reference sequence). V was clipped by 4 bases and J by 7 bases, with 12 bases between them. The CDR3 covers 13 residues. In DNA, the CDR3 is TGTGCCAGCAGCCCCCCCGGGGGAAATACGCAGTATTTT. Its protein product is CASSPPGGNTQYF.

The chain links TRBV6-1 to TRBJ2-1; D possibly matches TRBD1 or TRBD2 (5 bases each). The ends were cut back, 0 bases at V and 6 bases at J, with 12 bases in the middle. The CDR3 length is 15 residues. Germline assignment: CDR1 MNHNS and CDR2 SASEGT. The CDR3, as DNA: TGTGCCAGCAGTGAAGCCCCCGGGACGGGCAATGAGCAGTTCTTC. Translation: CASSEAPGTGNEQFF.

This clonotype showed up just a few times. A read error may be the cause here, since a much bigger clone is one base away. The chain uses TRBV5-1 and TRBJ2-1, with 9 bases matching TRBD2. This CDR3 region has 15 residues. CDR1 SGHRS and CDR2 YFSETQ come from the germline V gene. The J segment lost 6 bases and the V segment lost 0 bases, leaving 4 bases of the junction unmatched. The CDR3 nucleotides read TGCGCCAGCAGCTTGGGTGTGCGGGGGGGCAATGAGCAGTTCTTC. It yields the protein CASSLGVRGGNEQFF.

J is TRBJ1-5 and V is TRBV7-4, with D possibly being TRBD1 (6 bases). Trimming took 1 base from V and 7 from J, leaving 11 bases between them. CDR1 is SGHVT, CDR2 SQSDAQ, per germline. The CDR3 totals 14 residues. Here the CDR3 DNA reads TGTGCCAGCAGCTTAGACAGGGAGACCCAGCCCCAGCATTTT. This gives the protein CASSLDRETQPQHF.

This chain uses TRBV7-9 with TRBJ1-1; D unresolved. Trimming stripped 3 bases from V and 8 bases from J, with 16 bases between. The CDR3 is 14 residues long. The germline gives CDR1 SEHNR, CDR2 FQNEAQ (reference sequence). The CDR3 coding sequence is TGTGCCAGCAGCTTGATCAGCACGGGGATCGAAGCTTTCTTT. This codes for CASSLISTGIEAFF. The whole variable domain, filled in from reference TRBV7-9 and TRBJ1-1, reads DTGVSQNPRHKITKRGQNVTFRCDPISEHNRLYWYRQTLGQGPEFLTYFQNEAQLEKSRLLSDRFSAERPKGSFSTLEIQRTEQGDSAMYLCASSLISTGIEAFFGQGTRLTVV.

The chain combines TRBV3-1 with TRBJ1-5; D is undetermined. The CDR3 totals 16 residues. Trimming took 4 bases from V and 2 from J, leaving 15 bases between them. Germline V gene sequence: CDR1 LGHDT, CDR2 YNNKEL (reference sequence). CDR3 sequence: CASSLRIGEGNQPQHF. In nucleotides, the CDR3 is TGTGCCAGCAGCCTTCGTATCGGGGAGGGCAATCAGCCCCAGCATTTT.